This entry is about one TCR beta chain. This CDR3 comprises 14 residues. Germline assignment: CDR1 MNHEY and CDR2 SMNVEV (reference sequence). The V end was cut by 5 bases, the J end by 1 base, with 12 bases between. With 60 Vbeta and 13 Jbeta primers, the PCR was carried out. Sequencing was performed with immunoSEQ multiplex PCR; in TCRdb, only in-frame clones are kept and a portion is missing. The table lists about 160,000 clones, around 83% of them singletons. The data stem from a study of cytomegalovirus exposure and HLA in healthy donors. This chain links TRBV27 with TRBJ2-7; D may be TRBD1 (6 bases). This sequence originates from a man between 50 and 59 years old in good health and CMV-seropositive. The sequenced sample consisted of PBMCs. CDR3 residues: CASSIRGSSYEQYF. CDR3 bases: TGTGCCAGCAGTATCAGGGGCTCGTCCTACGAGCAGTACTTC.